This T cell receptor (beta chain) was documented in a study of T cells in Graves' hyperthyroidism and ophthalmopathy. The study, taken as a whole, reports: Onset of ophthalmopathy came a median approximately 6.9 months after the model predicted it.

Turning to this clonotype: Its antigen is not identified. At one end the junction does not follow the germline gene, possibly because of a read error.

TCR beta CDR3 regions were amplified from RNA transcripts. The HTBI primer set was used in a first-round RT-PCR of the TCR CDR3. TCRdb analysed the multiplex PCR reads with MiXCR anew, one entry per CDR3 protein. The data show a few hundred thousand distinct CDR3 sequences, with about 45% seen just once and around 7.7% held by the top ten. Germline V lookup: CDR1 SQVTM, CDR2 ANQGSEA. The CDR3 spans 18 residues. The sample taken for sequencing was peripheral blood or thyroid tissue (not recorded which). This receptor was taken from a woman aged 18 to 35 with Graves' hyperthyroidism. This rearrangement joins TRBV29-1 to TRBJ2-2, with D possibly called TRBD1 or TRBD2 (5 bases each). CDR3 sequence reads: CSIEDWQGRPLGTGELLF. The DNA for the CDR3 is TGCAGCATTGAAGACTGGCAGGGTCGGCCCTTGGGAACCGGGGAGCTGCTTTTT.